What follows describes a single TCR beta chain. Antigen: not known. Data came from immunoSEQ multiplex PCR; TCRdb stores just in-frame clones and leaves some out. The sample shows approximately 300,000 clones, approximately 94% of them seen only once. The sample is drawn from a study of T cell responses to AZD1222 COVID-19 vaccine. General study results and limits: Among AZD1222 vaccinees, only 6 or 7 were seropositive at baseline. All repertoire sampling was performed exclusively after the peak T cell response. Once two AZD1222 doses were given, Spike-specific TCR breadth and depth went up.

Pooled samples include second doses given at about 4 or 12 weeks. CDR3 length: 14 residues. Trimming took 4 bases from V and 2 from J; bases not matched to a gene: 2. Looked up from germline, CDR1 is SGHAT and CDR2 is FQDESV (reference sequence). The specimen comprised peripheral blood, sampled 28 days after the second AZD1222 dose. This receptor was taken from an adult who received the AZD1222 COVID-19 vaccine. The V call is TRBV11-1, the J call TRBJ2-7; 10 bases are a match to TRBD1. CDR3 bases: TGTGCCAGCAGCTGGGGACAGGGGCCCTACGAGCAGTACTTC. The encoded protein is CASSWGQGPYEQYF.